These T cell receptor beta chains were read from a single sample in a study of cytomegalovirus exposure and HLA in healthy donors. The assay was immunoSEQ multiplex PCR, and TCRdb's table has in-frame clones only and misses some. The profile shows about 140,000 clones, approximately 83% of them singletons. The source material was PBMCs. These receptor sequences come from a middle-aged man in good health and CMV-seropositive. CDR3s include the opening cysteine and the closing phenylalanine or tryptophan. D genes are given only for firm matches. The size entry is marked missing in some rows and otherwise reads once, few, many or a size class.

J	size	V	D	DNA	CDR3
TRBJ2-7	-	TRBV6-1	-	TGTGCCAGCAGTGAAATAAAGGGTGGCACTCGGGGGTACTTC	CASSEIKGGTRGYF
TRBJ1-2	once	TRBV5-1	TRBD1	TGCGCCAGCAGCATAGGGACAGGGAGAGGGTATGGCTACACCTTC	CASSIGTGRGYGYTF
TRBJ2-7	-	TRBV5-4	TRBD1	TGTGCCAGCAGCGAAGGGACAGGGGGACTCGAGCAGTACTTC	CASSEGTGGLEQYF
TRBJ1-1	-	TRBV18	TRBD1	TGTGCCAGCTCACCAGGGCGCGGACAGGTAGAGGGTGTTACTGAAGCTTTCTTT	CASSPGRGQVEGVTEAFF
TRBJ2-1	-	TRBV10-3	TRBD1	TGTGCCATCAGTGCCCATGGGGACAGGGATTACAATGAGCAGTTCTTC	CAISAHGDRDYNEQFF
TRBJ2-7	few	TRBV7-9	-	TGTGCCAGCAGCCACCAGGGATTCTACGAGCAGTACTTC	CASSHQGFYEQYF
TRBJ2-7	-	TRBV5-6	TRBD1	TGTGCCAGCAGTTTCCGGGACAGGGTATATGGCGAGCAGTACTTC	CASSFRDRVYGEQYF
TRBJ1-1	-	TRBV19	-	TGTGCCAGTAGTATACTCTCGTCTGAAGCTTTCTTT	CASSILSSEAFF
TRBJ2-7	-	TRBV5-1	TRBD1	TGCGCCAGCAGCTCAACCGGGACAGGTTATGACGAGCAGTACTTC	CASSSTGTGYDEQYF
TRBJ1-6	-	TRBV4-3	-	TGCGCCAGCAGCCAAGACAGGGTAAATTCACCCCTCCACTTT	CASSQDRVNSPLHF
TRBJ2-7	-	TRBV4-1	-	TGCGCCAGCAGCCACCCGATGGGGGGAGCTCTCCTTTCTTACGAGCAGTACTTC	CASSHPMGGALLSYEQYF
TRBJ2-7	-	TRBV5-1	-	TGCGCCAGCAGCTTAGGACCTCAGGGTTCCTCCTACGAGCAGTACTTC	CASSLGPQGSSYEQYF
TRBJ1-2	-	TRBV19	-	TGTGCCAGTAGTTCAGGACAGTACTATGGCTACACCTTC	CASSSGQYYGYTF
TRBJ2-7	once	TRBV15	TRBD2	TGTGCCACCAGCGCCCGGACTAGCGGGAGTTACGAGCAGTACTTC	CATSARTSGSYEQYF
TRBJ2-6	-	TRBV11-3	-	TGTGCCAGCAGCCCGAGGGTGGGGGGGCGTAATGGGGCCAACGTCCTGACTTTC	CASSPRVGGRNGANVLTF
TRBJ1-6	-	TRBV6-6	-	TGTGCCAGCAGTTACCATCCACAGGGTCCGAATTCACCCCTCCACTTT	CASSYHPQGPNSPLHF
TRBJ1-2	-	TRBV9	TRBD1	TGTGCCAGCAGGACAGGGGGAGGCTACACCTTC	CASRTGGGYTF
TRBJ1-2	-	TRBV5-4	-	TGTGCCAGCAGTTCTGGGACATCCGGCTACACCTTC	CASSSGTSGYTF